This is a list of T cell receptor beta chains from one sample in a study of Graves' ophthalmopathy and Graves' hyperthyroidism. Using its own MiXCR run on the multiplex PCR reads, TCRdb lists one record per CDR3 protein. Among approximately 410,000 distinct CDR3 sequences listed, about 16% were seen once. Sequenced: peripheral blood. These receptors were obtained from a woman younger than 35 with stable Graves' hyperthyroidism. CDR3s include the opening cysteine and the closing phenylalanine or tryptophan. Each record gives: D gene, V gene, J gene, clone size, CDR3 DNA, CDR3 protein. D genes are given only for firm matches. A row's size may be missing; if present it is once, few, many or a size class.

TRBD2	TRBV2	TRBJ2-7	many	TGTACCAGCAGGCGGACTAGCGGGGTATACGAGCAGTACTTC	CTSRRTSGVYEQYF
TRBD1	TRBV11-2	TRBJ1-6	.	TGTGCCAGCAGCCCCAGATACAGACAGGGAAGCTCCTATAATTCACCCCTCCACTTT	CASSPRYRQGSSYNSPLHF
.	TRBV6-2/TRBV6-3	TRBJ1-2	.	TGTGCCAGCAATCGAGACAGACATCATGGCTACACCTTC	CASNRDRHHGYTF
TRBD1	TRBV7-8	TRBJ2-7	many	TGTGCCAGCAGGCTAAGGGGCGGGACAGGGTCCCACGAGCAGTACTTC	CASRLRGGTGSHEQYF
TRBD2	TRBV9	TRBJ2-7	many	TGTGCCAGCAGCGTTATGGGACTAGCGGGGTACGAGCAGTACTTC	CASSVMGLAGYEQYF
TRBD1	TRBV6-1	TRBJ2-7	many	TGTGCCAGCAGGACTCAGGGGGTTCCCTACGAGCAGTACTTC	CASRTQGVPYEQYF
.	TRBV12-3/TRBV12-4	TRBJ1-1	once	TGTGCCAGCAGTTTCCCCCAGAAGAACACTGAAGCTTTCTTT	CASSFPQKNTEAFF
.	TRBV15	TRBJ2-7	many	TGTGCCACCAGCAGAATAGGCAGAAACCCCAACTTC	CATSRIGRNPNF
TRBD1	TRBV29-1	TRBJ2-7	many	TGCAGCGTTGAAGTGCGCGCCCAGGGGGCCTCCTACGAGCAGTACTTC	CSVEVRAQGASYEQYF
TRBD2	TRBV6-1	TRBJ2-5	.	TGTGCCACCAGCGGGGCGCAAGAGACCCAGTACTTC	CATSGAQETQYF
.	TRBV28	TRBJ1-1	many	TGTGCCAGCAGCGAGGGCGGCAGGGTAGAGAAAGCTTTCTTT	CASSEGGRVEKAFF
.	TRBV12-3/TRBV12-4	TRBJ2-5	many	TGTGCCAGCAGTTTAGGACTAGGAGAGACCCAGTACTTC	CASSLGLGETQYF
.	TRBV10-3	TRBJ1-3	many	TGTGCCATCAGTGAGATATTCACGGGCCAGCTCGGAAACACCATATATTTT	CAISEIFTGQLGNTIYF
.	TRBV20-1	TRBJ1-2	many	TGCAGTGCTAGTCAAGGCGTTGTAGGCTACACCTTC	CSASQGVVGYTF
.	TRBV5-1	TRBJ1-1	many	TGCGCCAGCAGCTTGGATTCAGGATACACTGAAGCTTTCTTT	CASSLDSGYTEAFF
.	TRBV15	TRBJ2-5	many	TGTGCCACCAGCTCCCGGATCCAAGAGACCCAGTACTTC	CATSSRIQETQYF
.	TRBV7-2	TRBJ1-1	.	TGTGCCAGCAGCTTAACGAGGCTGGGATCTGAAGCTTTCTTT	CASSLTRLGSEAFF
.	TRBV7-9	TRBJ2-7	few	TGTGCCAGCAGCCACAGGGAACGAATTTACGAGCAGTACTTC	CASSHRERIYEQYF
TRBD1	TRBV29-1	TRBJ2-5	many	TGCAGCGTTCGGGACAGTTGGAAGACCCAGTACTTC	CSVRDSWKTQYF
.	TRBV11-2	TRBJ2-5	many	TGTGCCAGCAGCTCCAGAGGACGGGAAGAGACCCAGTACTTC	CASSSRGREETQYF
.	TRBV6-2/TRBV6-3	TRBJ2-7	many	TGTGCCAGCAGCTACGCCCTTCCAGATTACGAGCAGTACTTC	CASSYALPDYEQYF
.	TRBV9	TRBJ1-2	many	TGTGCCAGCAGCGTAGGGGTGGGGCCGAGCTATGGCTACACCTTC	CASSVGVGPSYGYTF
TRBD2	TRBV7-8	TRBJ2-5	few	TGTGCCAGCAGTTTTCTGGTGCCCGGGAGGAAAAAAGAGACCCAGTACTTC	CASSFLVPGRKKETQYF
.	TRBV29-1	TRBJ1-2	many	TGCAGCGTAGGGTCCGACCCCCCGACTAACTATGGCTACACCTTC	CSVGSDPPTNYGYTF
.	TRBV5-1	TRBJ2-7	many	TGCGCCACCAGGCTTGAGGTGAGAGCCCACGAGCAGTACTTC	CATRLEVRAHEQYF
.	TRBV4-2	TRBJ1-2	.	TGTGCCAGCAGCCAAGATCTAGAGACACCCTATGGCTACACCTTC	CASSQDLETPYGYTF
TRBD1	TRBV7-3	TRBJ1-5	many	TGTGCCAGCAGCGGGGGGACAGGGGAGCCAGCCAATCAGCCCCAGCATTTT	CASSGGTGEPANQPQHF
.	TRBV11-2	TRBJ2-7	few	TGTGCCAGCAGCAGAAGCTACGAGCAGTGCTTC	CASSRSYEQCF
TRBD1	TRBV2	TRBJ2-6	.	TGTGCCGGCAAGGACAGGTCTGGGGCCAACGTCCTGACTTTC	CAGKDRSGANVLTF
.	TRBV19	TRBJ1-1	many	TGTGCCAGTAGTATAACCTCATCCGATAACACTGAAGCTTTCTTT	CASSITSSDNTEAFF
.	TRBV12-5	TRBJ1-1	many	TGTGCTAGTGGTTTATTCCCCAGGGTCCTGAACACTGAAGCTTTCTTT	CASGLFPRVLNTEAFF
.	TRBV28	TRBJ1-5	.	TGTGCCAGCAGGTGGACAGATAGCAATCAGCCCCAGCATTTT	CASRWTDSNQPQHF
.	TRBV12-3/TRBV12-4	TRBJ1-1	many	TGTGCCAGCAGTCAACTTTTATGGCCAACATCGAACACTGAAGCTTTCTTT	CASSQLLWPTSNTEAFF
TRBD2	TRBV11-3	TRBJ2-5	once	TGTGCCAGCAGCCTAGGGTCTAGCGGGGGAGAAAAGACCCAGTACTTC	CASSLGSSGGEKTQYF
.	TRBV6-1	TRBJ1-1	once	TGTGCCAGCAGTGAAACTAGGACTGAAGCTTTCTTT	CASSETRTEAFF
TRBD1	TRBV28	TRBJ2-7	many	TGTGCCAGCAGTACAGACAGGGACTACGAGCAGTACTTC	CASSTDRDYEQYF
.	TRBV27	TRBJ2-5	.	TGTGCCAGCAGTTCCCGGGGGTGGCAAGAGACCCAGTACTTC	CASSSRGWQETQYF
.	TRBV11-3	TRBJ1-1	many	TGTGCCAGCAGCCCATGGGACGGAGATAACACTGAAGCTTTCTTT	CASSPWDGDNTEAFF
.	TRBV19	TRBJ1-1	many	TGTGCCAGTATGCGGCGGGAGTACACTGAAGCTTTCTTT	CASMRREYTEAFF
TRBD1	TRBV7-2	TRBJ1-5	few	TGTGCCAGCAGCTTAGGGACAGGGCTCCAGCCCCAGCATTTT	CASSLGTGLQPQHF
.	TRBV12-3/TRBV12-4	TRBJ2-2	many	TGTGCCATCACCTTGGGCACCCGGGAGCTGTTTTTT	CAITLGTRELFF
TRBD1	TRBV12-3/TRBV12-4	TRBJ1-2	many	TGTGCCAGCAGTGAACCCGGACAGGAGGATGGCTACACCTTC	CASSEPGQEDGYTF
.	TRBV25-1	TRBJ2-2	many	TGTGCCAGCAGTGTTCTGGGCTGGGGACAACCGAACACCGGGGAGCTGTTTTTT	CASSVLGWGQPNTGELFF
.	TRBV6-1	TRBJ1-1	.	TGTGCCAGCAGGATCTCGGGGGGAGCGGGCACTGAAGCTTTCTTT	CASRISGGAGTEAFF
.	TRBV4-2	TRBJ2-5	.	TGTGCCAGCAGCCAAGATCAGGGGGGCCAAGAGACCCAGTACTTC	CASSQDQGGQETQYF
.	TRBV12-3/TRBV12-4	TRBJ1-5	many	TGTGCCAGCAGTCCAGATGTTCAGCCCCAGCATTTT	CASSPDVQPQHF
TRBD1	TRBV5-1	TRBJ1-6	many	TGCGCCAGCAGCTTGCGGATACCGGGACAGGTTAATTCACCCCTCCACTTT	CASSLRIPGQVNSPLHF